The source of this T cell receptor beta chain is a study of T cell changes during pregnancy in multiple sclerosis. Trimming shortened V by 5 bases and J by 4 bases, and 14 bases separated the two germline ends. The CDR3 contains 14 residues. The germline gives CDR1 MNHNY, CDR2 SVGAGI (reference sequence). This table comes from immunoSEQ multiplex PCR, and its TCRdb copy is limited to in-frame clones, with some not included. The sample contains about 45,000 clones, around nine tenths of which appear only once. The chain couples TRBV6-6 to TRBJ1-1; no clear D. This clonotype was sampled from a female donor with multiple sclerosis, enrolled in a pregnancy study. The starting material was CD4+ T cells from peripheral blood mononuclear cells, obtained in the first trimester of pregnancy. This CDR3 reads CASSDRPGFTEAFF. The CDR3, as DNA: TGTGCCAGCAGTGACCGTCCAGGTTTCACTGAAGCTTTCTTT.